One sample yielded the 18 T cell receptor beta chains listed below, sequenced in a study of PD-L1 blockade in urothelial cancer. The sample's time point: pretreatment peripheral blood. Method: immunoSEQ multiplex PCR; TCRdb's copy keeps in-frame clones and lacks some. The sample carries tens of thousands of clones, 80% to 90% recorded once. The sequencing here drew on PBMCs, taken around atezolizumab (anti-PD-L1) treatment. These receptors were collected from a man between 60 and 75 years old with urothelial cancer.

This clone appeared a few times. The genes are TRBV19 and TRBJ1-1; D is perhaps TRBD1 (6 bases). CDR3 length: 15 amino acids. V was shortened by 5 bases and J by 2 bases, with 15 bases between the two germline ends. Looked up from germline, CDR1 is LNHDA and CDR2 is SQIVND (reference sequence). CDR3 loop: CASSSVGRGNTEAFF. CDR3 nucleotides: TGTGCCAGTAGTTCCGTCGGCAGGGGTAACACTGAAGCTTTCTTT.

This sequence joins TRBV6-5 and TRBJ1-5, with D tentatively TRBD1 (5 bases). The germline CDR1 and CDR2 sequences are MNHEY and SVGAGI. The length of the CDR3 is 13 residues. The V end lost 7 bases, the J end lost 4 bases, and 11 bases lay between the germline ends. Here the CDR3 DNA reads TGTGCCAGCAAGGGGTCCGGAAATCAGCCCCAGCATTTT. Amino acid sequence: CASKGSGNQPQHF.

The rearrangement uses TRBV28 and TRBJ2-7, with a weak D call TRBD1 (6 bases). V was clipped by 7 bases and J by 3 bases, with 16 bases between them. Germline V gene lookup returns CDR1 MDHEN and CDR2 SYDVKM. CDR3 size: 14 residues. This chain's CDR3 is CASIDGTPNYEQYF. In DNA form, the CDR3 reads TGTGCCAGCATTGACGGGACACCCAACTACGAGCAGTACTTC.

The V and J genes are TRBV4-1 and TRBJ1-4, with 10 bases matching TRBD1. V lost 4 bases, J lost 6 bases, and 2 bases stayed unmatched. Per germline, CDR1 MGHRA and CDR2 YSYEKL. This CDR3 contains 14 residues. CDR3 amino acids: CASSLGQGDEKLFF. CDR3 nucleotides: TGCGCCAGCAGCCTAGGACAGGGGGATGAAAAACTGTTTTTT.

In nucleotides, the CDR3 is TGTGCCAGCACTCGGACTAGCGGGGGCACAGATACGCAGTATTTT. It translates to CASTRTSGGTDTQYF. The chain couples TRBV27 to TRBJ2-3, with 12 bases lining up with TRBD2. Per germline, CDR1 MNHEY and CDR2 SMNVEV (reference sequence). This CDR3 is built from 15 residues. With 7 bases clipped from V and 1 base from J, the junction kept 3 bases outside the gene matches.

J is TRBJ2-5 and V is TRBV6-1, with D possibly matching TRBD2 (6 bases). Germline assignment: CDR1 MNHNS and CDR2 SASEGT. CDR3 length: 16 residues. Trimming pared 1 base from V and 1 base from J, leaving 13 bases between. The CDR3 protein is CASSEEAGLGQETQYF. The CDR3 nucleotides read TGTGCCAGCAGTGAAGAGGCGGGACTCGGCCAAGAGACCCAGTACTTC.

This chain joins TRBV9 and TRBJ1-1, with a possible D match to TRBD1 (5 bases). Germline V gene sequence: CDR1 SGDLS, CDR2 YYNGEE. The V end was cut by 2 bases, the J end by 1 base, with 12 bases between. The CDR3 extends over 15 amino acids. CDR3 sequence (DNA): TGTGCCAGCAGCGTTAGTCCCGACAGGAACACTGAAGCTTTCTTT. The encoded protein is CASSVSPDRNTEAFF.

The V call is TRBV7-9, the J call TRBJ1-1; the match to TRBD1 covers 7 bases. Trimming at V came to 4 bases and at J to 6 bases, leaving 11 bases not matched to a gene. This CDR3 spans 15 amino acids. In germline, CDR1 is SEHNR, CDR2 FQNEAQ (reference sequence). CDR3 DNA sequence: TGTGCCAGCAGCTCAACAGGGGCCCCTACCGCTGAAGCTTTCTTT. This codes for CASSSTGAPTAEAFF.

This clone occurred once. The genes are TRBV5-1 and TRBJ2-5, with D hard to call. CDR1 SGHRS and CDR2 YFSETQ come from the germline V gene. Between the trimmed V and J ends, which lost 1 base and 4 bases, there was a span of 8 bases. This CDR3 spans 13 amino acids. In nucleotides, the CDR3 is TGCGCCAGCAGCTTGACTTCTGCAGAGACCCAGTACTTC. This encodes CASSLTSAETQYF.

The chain carries TRBV12-2 and TRBJ2-2; the table's D call of TRBD1 was not tested on the DNA. TRBV12-2 is noted as a pseudogene. The CDR3 length is 21 residues. The CDR3 DNA sequence: TGTGCAAGTCGCTCCGATAACCCTTCCTATCGGCAGGGCCGGGACACCGGGGAGCTGTTTTTT. As protein: CASRSDNPSYRQGRDTGELFF.

V usage is TRBV6-1 and J usage is TRBJ2-2; D not resolved. The CDR3 runs to 14 residues. Germline CDR1 is MNHNS and CDR2 is SASEGT. V was shortened by 1 base and J by 2 bases, with 5 bases between the two germline ends. The CDR3, as DNA: TGTGCCAGCAGTGAAGGGCTTAACACCGGGGAGCTGTTTTTT. Protein sequence: CASSEGLNTGELFF.

V usage is TRBV2 and J usage is TRBJ1-1, with 7 bases fitting TRBD1. Germline V gene lookup returns CDR1 SNHLY and CDR2 FYNNEI. The V gene end was trimmed by 6 bases and the J gene end by 6 bases; junction bases not matched to a gene: 10. The CDR3 consists of 14 residues. DNA of the CDR3: TGTGCCAGCAGGTCTTGGGACAGAGGGTCTGAAGCTTTCTTT. Protein sequence: CASRSWDRGSEAFF. Drawing the rest from reference TRBV2 and TRBJ1-1, the complete variable domain is EPEVTQTPSHQVTQMGQEVILRCVPISNHLYFYWYRQILGQKVEFLVSFYNNEISEKSEIFDDQFSVERPDGSNFTLKIRSTKLEDSAMYFCASRSWDRGSEAFFGQGTRLTVV.

This clone was recorded only once. This chain uses TRBV19 with TRBJ2-3, with TRBD1 as a possible D gene (5 bases). Germline values: CDR1 LNHDA, CDR2 SQIVND (reference sequence). Trimming took 6 bases from V and 0 from J, leaving 13 bases between them. The CDR3 sequence is 15 residues long. The DNA of the CDR3 is TGTGCCAGTAGGACAGACCCTTCTAGCACAGATACGCAGTATTTT. Protein: CASRTDPSSTDTQYF.

The chain joins TRBV7-9 to TRBJ2-5; D not resolved. Per the germline V gene, CDR1 is SEHNR and CDR2 is FQNEAQ (reference sequence). The CDR3 extends over 13 amino acids. The V end lost 5 bases, the J end lost 5 bases, and 12 bases lay between the germline ends. The CDR3 sequence: CASSRGGAETQYF. DNA of the CDR3: TGTGCCAGCAGCCGCGGCGGAGCGGAGACCCAGTACTTC.

V usage is TRBV5-4 and J usage is TRBJ2-3; 7 nucleotides line up with TRBD1. The V gene end was trimmed by 3 bases and the J gene end by 2 bases; junction bases not matched to a gene: 3. The CDR3 sequence is 14 residues long. The V gene's germline CDR1 is SGHNT and CDR2 YYREEE (reference sequence). The CDR3 nucleotides read TGTGCCAGCAGCTGGGGACAGTCCACAGATACGCAGTATTTT. Amino acids: CASSWGQSTDTQYF.

This clone has just a few counts. The chain combines TRBV30 with TRBJ1-1; possible D gene TRBD1, 6 bases. The CDR3 spans 12 residues. The ends were cut back, 3 bases at V and 3 bases at J, with 8 bases in the middle. CDR1 and CDR2 from the germline V gene are GTSNPN and SVGIG (reference sequence). This CDR3 reads CAWRDRYTEAFF. The CDR3 nucleotides are TGTGCCTGGAGGGACAGATACACTGAAGCTTTCTTT.

This clone has just one count. V gene TRBV16 combines with J gene TRBJ1-2, with 7 bases identical to TRBD1. Germline values: CDR1 KGHSY, CDR2 FQNENV. The J segment lost 0 bases and the V segment lost 4 bases, leaving 5 bases of the junction unmatched. The CDR3 sequence is 15 residues long. CDR3 residues: CASSLGQAANYGYTF. The CDR3 DNA reads TGTGCCAGCAGCCTCGGACAGGCAGCTAACTATGGCTACACCTTC.

V usage is TRBV18 and J usage is TRBJ2-5; D might be TRBD1 (5 bases). CDR1 is KGHSH, CDR2 LQKENI, per germline. Trimming left V 2 bases short and J 2 bases short, with 9 bases between. This CDR3 comprises 14 residues. The CDR3 protein is CASSPGNRQETQYF. CDR3 DNA: TGTGCCAGCTCACCAGGAAACAGGCAAGAGACCCAGTACTTC.